The 31 T cell receptor beta chains below were found in one sample sequenced in a study of beta chain features in type 1 diabetes (dated by TCRdb to 2016 to 2018). The study at large found these results: A moderate but significant shortening of TCRB CDR3 length was observed in type 1 diabetes patients in all four CD4+ subsets.

Library generation was performed with the immunoSEQ multiplex PCR assay. The entire isolated RNA was reverse transcribed using the High Capacity cDNA Reverse Transcription Kit, and thus expressed TCRB transcripts were sequenced. In TCRdb, the immuneACCESS table is reduced to in-frame sequences with V and J assigned. These tables do not hold every clone; where another copy was compared, an unresolved V gene accounts for under half, and the others remain unexplained. The sample includes 550,000 to 850,000 clones, with over 10% observed a single time. Clones ranked in the top ten supply 0.02% to 0.025% of the sample. Their antigen targets remain unknown. The sequenced sample was naive CD4+ T cells from blood. The label giving this sample's cell subset or site can be read as: true naive CD4+ T cells. The origin of the receptors is a man aged 18 to 29 with type 1 diabetes.

This rearrangement joins TRBV30 to TRBJ2-5; D is perhaps TRBD1 or TRBD2 (5 bases each). This CDR3 has 15 residues. The germline CDR1 and CDR2 sequences are GTSNPN and SVGIG (reference sequence). With 5 bases removed from V and 7 bases from J, the gap between germline ends came to 23 bases. CDR3 amino acids: CAWSVGRGVEGTQYF. The CDR3 DNA follows: TGTGCCTGGTCGGTAGGCCGAGGGGTTGAAGGGACCCAGTACTTC.

The chain is built from TRBV5-1 and TRBJ1-5, with 9 bases matching TRBD1. The CDR3 loop spans 15 amino acids. With 0 bases clipped from V and 4 bases from J, the junction kept 2 bases outside the gene matches. Germline loops: CDR1 SGHRS, CDR2 YFSETQ. Here the CDR3 reads CASSLDRGQNQPQHF. CDR3 DNA sequence: TGCGCCAGCAGCTTGGACAGGGGGCAAAATCAGCCCCAGCATTTT. The complete variable domain, with remaining parts taken from reference TRBV5-1 and TRBJ1-5, reads KAGVTQTPRYLIKTRGQQVTLSCSPISGHRSVSWYQQTPGQGLQFLFEYFSETQRNKGNFPGRFSGRQFSNSRSEMNVSTLELGDSALYLCASSLDRGQNQPQHFGDGTRLSIL.

This chain links TRBV7-9 with TRBJ1-5; D unclear. V lost 2 bases, J lost 4 bases, and 6 bases lay in between. Germline CDR1 SEHNR, CDR2 FQNEAQ (reference sequence). This CDR3 has 13 residues. CDR3 bases: TGTGCCAGCAGCTTAAGCTGGAATCAGCCCCAGCATTTT. As protein: CASSLSWNQPQHF.

In this sample, this clone turned up a few times. This rearrangement joins TRBV29-1 to TRBJ1-2, with D possibly matching TRBD1 (5 bases). V lost 4 bases and J lost 0, with 12 bases in between. Germline CDR1 and CDR2: SQVTM and ANQGSEA. The CDR3 loop spans 14 amino acids. The CDR3 spells CSVVRQTTNYGYTF. In nucleotides, the CDR3 is TGCAGCGTTGTTCGACAGACAACTAACTATGGCTACACCTTC.

V is TRBV11-2 and J is TRBJ2-5; D may be TRBD1 (6 bases). The germline CDR1 and CDR2 sequences are SGHAT and FQNNGV. Between the trimmed V and J ends, which lost 4 bases and 3 bases, there was a span of 9 bases. This CDR3 is 13 amino acids long. CDR3 protein: CASSSQGKETQYF. CDR3 in DNA: TGTGCCAGCAGCTCCCAGGGGAAAGAGACCCAGTACTTC. Based on the CDR3 plus reference TRBV11-2 and TRBJ2-5, the full variable domain is EAGVAQSPRYKIIEKRQSVAFWCNPISGHATLYWYQQILGQGPKLLIQFQNNGVVDDSQLPKDRFSAERLKGVDSTLKIQPAKLEDSAVYLCASSSQGKETQYFGPGTRLLVL.

V is TRBV5-1 and J is TRBJ1-2; tentatively, D is TRBD1 (6 bases). Germline V gene lookup returns CDR1 SGHRS and CDR2 YFSETQ. The CDR3 totals 15 residues. V lost 4 bases and J lost 3, with 16 bases in between. This CDR3 reads CASSGMDSLHYGYTF. The DNA of the CDR3 is TGCGCCAGCAGCGGGATGGACAGCTTACACTATGGCTACACCTTC.

There are a few counts of this clone. The V gene is TRBV7-9, the J gene TRBJ2-7; D is ambiguous. The ends were cut back, 5 bases at V and 1 base at J, with 15 bases in the middle. The CDR3 contains 15 residues. CDR1 is SEHNR and CDR2 is FQNEAQ in the germline V gene (reference sequence). DNA for the CDR3: TGTGCCAGCAGCGTTATGGGCGCGATTTCCTACGAGCAGTACTTC. Residues: CASSVMGAISYEQYF.

The chain recombines TRBV5-6 with TRBJ1-5; 8 bases line up with TRBD1. The CDR3 covers 14 residues. V trimming: 3 bases; J trimming: 2 bases; junction bases outside the gene matches: 1. Germline CDR1 reads SGHDT; CDR2 reads YYEEEE. The DNA of the CDR3 is TGTGCCAGCAGCTCGGACAGGGGCAATCAGCCCCAGCATTTT. This translates into CASSSDRGNQPQHF.

The rearrangement joins TRBV6-5 to TRBJ2-7, with D perhaps assigned TRBD1 or TRBD2 (6 bases each). Per the germline V gene, CDR1 is MNHEY and CDR2 is SVGAGI. CDR3 length: 14 residues. Trimming pared 8 bases from V and 5 bases from J, leaving 19 bases between. The CDR3 sequence: CASGRNREVHEQYF. The CDR3, as DNA: TGTGCCAGCGGGAGGAACAGGGAGGTCCACGAGCAGTACTTC.

This clone has only a few counts. An end of the junction differs from the germline gene, which may be a read error. The chain combines TRBV7-7 with TRBJ2-1, with 7 bases identical to TRBD2. The CDR3 has 15 amino acids. The V gene's germline CDR1 is SSHAT and CDR2 FNYEAQ (reference sequence). Here the CDR3 DNA reads TGTGCTAGCAGCCCCGGGGGGACTACCTACAATGAGCAGTTCTTC. It specifies CASSPGGTTYNEQFF.

This clone was recorded a few times. CDR3 coding DNA: TGTGCCAGCAGCCCAGACGGTTATGGCTACACCTTC. Its translation is CASSPDGYGYTF. The chain is built from TRBV11-3 and TRBJ1-2; D is ambiguous. V was pared by 5 bases and J by 5 bases, with 9 bases between. Per the germline V gene, CDR1 is SGHNT and CDR2 is YENEEA. This CDR3 comprises 12 residues.

This clone has a handful of counts. A read error may account for a junction end that differs from germline. The V gene is TRBV4-1, the J gene TRBJ1-2; D is unresolved. This CDR3 is built from 15 residues. Germline V lookup: CDR1 MGHRA, CDR2 YSYEKL. The CDR3 reads CASLPSFGRVSGYTF. DNA of the CDR3: TGTGCCAGCCTACCCTCCTTTGGGCGTGTCAGTGGCTACACCTTC.

This clone occurred a few times. This chain links TRBV7-3 with TRBJ2-5, with D unresolved. Germline V gives CDR1 SGHTA, CDR2 FQGTGA. The CDR3 runs to 14 residues. Trimming took 0 bases from V and 4 from J, leaving 9 bases between them. The CDR3 DNA reads as TGTGCCAGCAGCTTAACGCTGGAATCAGAGACCCAGTACTTC. Its protein product is CASSLTLESETQYF.

V usage is TRBV4-1 and J usage is TRBJ2-7; D is ambiguous. Germline-derived CDR1 and CDR2 are MGHRA and YSYEKL. V lost 0 bases and J lost 2, with 11 bases in between. The CDR3 is 15 amino acids. For the CDR3, the DNA is TGCGCCAGCAGCCAAGATCTGGCAGCCACCTACGAGCAGTACTTC. Its translation: CASSQDLAATYEQYF.

CDR3 nucleotides: TGTGCCAGCATCCCCTCGGGGCCGGACCCTAACACCGGGGAGCTGTTTTTT. As protein: CASIPSGPDPNTGELFF. The rearrangement joins TRBV11-2 to TRBJ2-2, with D perhaps TRBD1 or TRBD2 (5 bases each). Germline CDR1 reads SGHAT; CDR2 reads FQNNGV. The V end lost 7 bases, the J end lost 2 bases, and 20 bases lay between the germline ends. The CDR3 totals 17 residues.

Written as DNA, the CDR3 is TGTGCCAGCAGCTTAGAGACGACGCGTCAAGGTTCACCCCTCCACTTT. This encodes CASSLETTRQGSPLHF. The V call is TRBV7-2, the J call TRBJ1-6; no clear D gene. The CDR3 extends over 16 amino acids. Trimming cost V 1 base and J 9 bases, with 16 bases left between them. Germline loops: CDR1 SGHTA, CDR2 FQGNSA. Together with reference TRBV7-2 and TRBJ1-6, the CDR3 gives the full variable domain: GAGVSQSPSNKVTEKGKDVELRCDPISGHTALYWYRQSLGQGLEFLIYFQGNSAPDKSGLPSDRFSAERTGGSVSTLTIQRTQQEDSAVYLCASSLETTRQGSPLHFGNGTRLTVT.

This clone was detected only a few times. The rearrangement joins TRBV6-6 to TRBJ1-1, with D perhaps TRBD1 (5 bases). Germline values: CDR1 MNHNY, CDR2 SVGAGI (reference sequence). With 0 bases removed from V and 5 bases from J, the gap between germline ends came to 7 bases. The CDR3 spans 13 residues. The CDR3 loop is CASSYSGGTEAFF. Here the CDR3 DNA reads TGTGCCAGCAGTTACTCGGGGGGTACTGAAGCTTTCTTT.

The V call is TRBV6-6, the J call TRBJ1-5; 8 bases fit TRBD1. V lost 5 bases to trimming and J lost 5 bases; unmatched junction nucleotides: 8. This CDR3 is built from 15 residues. Per the germline V gene, CDR1 is MNHNY and CDR2 is SVGAGI (reference sequence). CDR3 region: CASSPRTGIHQPQHF. CDR3 DNA sequence: TGTGCCAGCAGTCCTCGGACAGGGATCCATCAGCCCCAGCATTTT.

There are a few counts of this clone. CDR3 in DNA: TGTGCCATCAGTGATCGTGACAGGCTAGAGACCCAGTACTTC. Translation gives CAISDRDRLETQYF. J is TRBJ2-5 and V is TRBV10-3, with D perhaps matching TRBD1 (6 bases). This CDR3 region has 14 residues. V gave up 3 bases and J gave up 4 bases, with 12 bases separating them. Germline-derived CDR1 and CDR2 are ENHRY and SYGVKD.

The rearrangement uses TRBV7-9 and TRBJ2-1; 10 bases are shared with TRBD1. The length of the CDR3 is 16 residues. V dropped 5 bases and J dropped 5; count of bases not matched to a gene: 9. The germline V gene encodes CDR1 SEHNR and CDR2 FQNEAQ (reference sequence). In DNA, the CDR3 is TGTGCCAGCAGCCCCGAGACAGGGGGCTTGAACAATGAGCAGTTCTTC. Translated, it gives CASSPETGGLNNEQFF.

This clone was recorded a few times. The J gene is TRBJ1-1, the V gene TRBV25-1; the D gene is possibly TRBD1 (5 bases). Deletions cut 4 bases from V and 6 bases from J, with 27 bases between. From germline, CDR1 is MGHDK and CDR2 SYGVNS. The CDR3 consists of 18 residues. The CDR3 DNA is TGTGCCAGCAGTGCCATAGGCGCAGGGAGACCGCTTAACGCTGAAGCTTTCTTT. This codes for CASSAIGAGRPLNAEAFF.

This chain joins TRBV7-2 and TRBJ2-5; either TRBD1 or TRBD2 may supply D (8 bases each). CDR1 SGHTA and CDR2 FQGNSA come from the germline V gene. CDR3 size: 15 residues. The V end was cut by 3 bases, the J end by 2 bases, with 13 bases between. CDR3 loop: CASSFGGDRQETQYF. CDR3 coding DNA: TGTGCCAGCAGCTTCGGGGGGGACAGGCAAGAGACCCAGTACTTC.

The V call is TRBV10-3, the J call TRBJ2-5; D is possibly TRBD1 (6 bases). The CDR3 consists of 14 residues. The V end was cut by 6 bases, the J end by 1 base, with 12 bases between. Germline V gene data show CDR1 as ENHRY and CDR2 as SYGVKD. The CDR3 loop reads CAISPQGAQETQYF. For the CDR3, the DNA is TGTGCCATCAGCCCACAGGGAGCCCAAGAGACCCAGTACTTC.

The chain uses TRBV10-3 and TRBJ2-1, with 9 positions matching TRBD1. V shed 7 bases and J 7 bases; nucleotides not matched to a gene: 5. CDR3 length equals 13 residues. CDR1 is ENHRY and CDR2 is SYGVKD in the germline V gene. CDR3 in DNA: TGTGCCATCATGAGGACAGGGGAGAATGAGCAGTTCTTC. It encodes CAIMRTGENEQFF.

This clone was seen a few times. This sequence joins TRBV27 and TRBJ2-2; D gene ambiguous. Between the trimmed V and J ends, which lost 6 bases and 0 bases, there was a span of 8 bases. CDR3 size: 14 residues. The germline CDR1 and CDR2 sequences are MNHEY and SMNVEV (reference sequence). The chain's CDR3 is CASSQKPNTGELFF. In DNA, the CDR3 is TGTGCCAGCAGCCAAAAACCGAACACCGGGGAGCTGTTTTTT.

The rearrangement joins TRBV11-2 to TRBJ2-5; TRBD2 agrees at 9 bases. V trimming: 4 bases; J trimming: 2 bases; junction bases outside the gene matches: 14. The CDR3 contains 18 residues. CDR1 and CDR2 (germline): SGHAT, FQNNGV. In DNA form, the CDR3 reads TGTGCCAGCAGCTCTAGGCTAGCGGGGTTTATGAATCAAGAGACCCAGTACTTC. Protein: CASSSRLAGFMNQETQYF.

With regard to this clone: This CDR3 is also generated by other DNA sequences in the sample. This chain uses TRBV10-3 with TRBJ1-2; TRBD1 might be the D (5 bases). The V end lost 3 bases, the J end lost 4 bases, and 9 bases lay between the germline ends. CDR3 length: 13 amino acids. Germline CDR1 reads ENHRY; CDR2 reads SYGVKD. The DNA of the CDR3 is TGTGCCATCAGTGACGGTCAGGGCTATGGCTACACCTTC. As protein: CAISDGQGYGYTF.

J is TRBJ2-1 and V is TRBV7-8; D uncertain. Germline V gene sequence: CDR1 SGHVS, CDR2 FQNEAQ. This CDR3 spans 12 amino acids. V lost 3 bases to trimming and J lost 5 bases, with 5 bases between them. CDR3 nucleotide sequence: TGTGCCAGCAGCTTTGAAGACAATGAGCAGTTCTTC. This codes for CASSFEDNEQFF.

This clone was observed a handful of times. The chain links TRBV4-1 to TRBJ1-1; 11 bases fit TRBD1. The germline CDR1 and CDR2 sequences are MGHRA and YSYEKL. CDR3 length: 15 amino acids. The V gene end was trimmed by 5 bases and the J gene end by 4 bases; junction bases not matched to a gene: 6. CDR3 DNA: TGCGCCAGCAGCAACAGGGACAGGGGGTTCACTGAAGCTTTCTTT. Protein: CASSNRDRGFTEAFF.

This clone has more than one count but fewer than ten. The rearrangement links TRBV30 to TRBJ2-3; D may be TRBD1 or TRBD2 (5 bases each). The CDR3 length is 20 residues. With 5 bases removed from V and 2 bases from J, the gap between germline ends came to 32 bases. The germline gives CDR1 GTSNPN, CDR2 SVGIG (reference sequence). Here the CDR3 reads CAWVRGEWGLSSQYTDTQYF. CDR3 in DNA: TGTGCCTGGGTTCGGGGAGAGTGGGGGTTAAGCTCACAATACACAGATACGCAGTATTTT.

This chain connects TRBV18 to TRBJ2-5; no clear D. Germline CDR1 reads KGHSH; CDR2 reads LQKENI. Trimming took off 6 bases at V and 5 bases at J, with 16 bases between the two ends. The CDR3 sequence is 14 residues long. The CDR3 DNA follows: TGTGCCAGCTCGCTACGGACGGACGGTGAGACCCAGTACTTC. Amino acids: CASSLRTDGETQYF.